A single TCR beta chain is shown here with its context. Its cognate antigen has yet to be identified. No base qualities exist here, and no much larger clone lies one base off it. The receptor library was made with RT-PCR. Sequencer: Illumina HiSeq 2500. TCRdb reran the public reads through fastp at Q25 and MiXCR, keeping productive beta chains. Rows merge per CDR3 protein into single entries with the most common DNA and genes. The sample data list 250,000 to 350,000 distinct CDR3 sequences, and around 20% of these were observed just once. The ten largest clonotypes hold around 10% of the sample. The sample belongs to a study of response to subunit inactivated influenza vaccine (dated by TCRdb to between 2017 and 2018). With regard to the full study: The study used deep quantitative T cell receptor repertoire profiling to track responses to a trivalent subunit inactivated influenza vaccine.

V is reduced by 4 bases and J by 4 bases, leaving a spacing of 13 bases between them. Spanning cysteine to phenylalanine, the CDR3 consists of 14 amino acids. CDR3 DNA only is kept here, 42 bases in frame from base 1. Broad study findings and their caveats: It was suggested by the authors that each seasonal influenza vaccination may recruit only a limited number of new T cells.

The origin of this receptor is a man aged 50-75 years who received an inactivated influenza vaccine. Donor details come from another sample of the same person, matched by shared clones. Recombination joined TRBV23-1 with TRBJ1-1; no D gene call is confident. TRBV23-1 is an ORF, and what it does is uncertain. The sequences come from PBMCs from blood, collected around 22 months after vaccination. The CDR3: CASSPCPRATEAFF. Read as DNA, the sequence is TGCGCCAGCAGTCCGTGTCCTCGGGCCACTGAAGCTTTCTTT.